These 19 T cell receptor beta chains originate from one sample sequenced in a study of identical twins. TCRdb recomputed calls from the 5' RACE reads with MiXCR, one row per CDR3 protein. The sample has about 890,000 distinct CDR3 sequences, around an eighth seen once; the top ten hold roughly 1.6%. The sample was also reused in another study, on yellow fever vaccine responses in identical twins.

Sequences were obtained from PBMCs. These receptors were collected from a woman aged 18-29 years in good health.

This clonotype was found a few times. The chain couples TRBV5-1 to TRBJ1-1; D remains ambiguous. The ends were cut back, 0 bases at V and 0 bases at J, with 12 bases in the middle. Germline V gene sequence: CDR1 SGHRS, CDR2 YFSETQ. The CDR3 runs to 16 residues. CDR3 loop: CASSLGSVQLNTEAFF. The CDR3 DNA reads as TGCGCCAGCAGCTTGGGGTCTGTACAGTTGAACACTGAAGCTTTCTTT.

The genes are TRBV7-2 and TRBJ2-5; TRBD1 agrees at 8 bases. CDR3 length equals 14 residues. The germline gives CDR1 SGHTA, CDR2 FQGNSA. With V trimmed by 4 bases and J by 3 bases, 4 bases remained unmatched. The CDR3 here is CASSSSGQEETQYF. CDR3 DNA sequence: TGTGCCAGCAGCTCGTCGGGACAGGAAGAGACCCAGTACTTC.

The chain joins TRBV20-1 to TRBJ2-1, with TRBD2 matching 8 bases. The germline V gene has CDR1 DFQATT and CDR2 SNEGSKA (reference sequence). V lost 4 bases, J lost 3 bases, and 8 bases stayed unmatched. The CDR3 totals 15 residues. CDR3 protein: CSAIPSGRGYNEQFF. As DNA, the CDR3 is TGCAGTGCTATTCCCAGCGGGAGAGGCTACAATGAGCAGTTCTTC.

This clonotype was seen only a few times. The V gene is TRBV24-1, the J gene TRBJ2-1; perhaps TRBD1 as D (6 bases). Germline V gene sequence: CDR1 KGHDR, CDR2 SFDVKD. The CDR3 totals 15 residues. Between the trimmed V and J ends, which lost 1 base and 7 bases, there was a span of 13 bases. The CDR3 DNA sequence: TGTGCCACCAGTGATTTTGGTACAGGGCTGAATGAGCAGTTCTTC. Amino acid sequence: CATSDFGTGLNEQFF.

At least ten counts were recorded for this clonotype. The chain has TRBV7-6 and TRBJ1-3; the D gene is possibly TRBD1 (6 bases). Deletions cut 2 bases from V and 0 bases from J, with 14 bases between. Germline V gives CDR1 SGHVS, CDR2 FNYEAQ. The CDR3 totals 17 residues. The CDR3 nucleotides read TGTGCCAGCAGCTTAACCGGACAGCTGAACTCTGGAAACACCATATATTTT. It is translated as CASSLTGQLNSGNTIYF.

In its sample, this clonotype was seen many times. This chain uses TRBV10-3 with TRBJ2-5, with D uncertain. CDR3 length equals 14 residues. Trimming removed 3 bases from V and 1 base from J, with 9 bases in between. Germline V gene sequence: CDR1 ENHRY, CDR2 SYGVKD. CDR3 DNA sequence: TGTGCCATCAGTGACCCTGAAGTCCAAGAGACCCAGTACTTC. Protein: CAISDPEVQETQYF.

V usage is TRBV6-2 or TRBV6-3 and J usage is TRBJ1-5; weak D call: TRBD1 (5 bases). V shed 4 bases and J shed 6 bases, with 10 bases lying between them. CDR1 and CDR2 from the germline V gene are MNHEY and SVGEGT. The CDR3 length is 13 residues. Written as DNA, the CDR3 is TGTGCCAGCAGTTTGTCGAGGGGTCAGCCCCAGCATTTT. Translated: CASSLSRGQPQHF.

V usage is TRBV6-1 and J usage is TRBJ1-6; D remains ambiguous. The V end lost 8 bases, the J end lost 10 bases, and 15 bases lay between the germline ends. Germline CDR1 MNHNS, CDR2 SASEGT. The CDR3 runs 13 residues. This chain's CDR3 is CASLVAVLSPLHF. For the CDR3, the DNA is TGTGCCAGCCTTGTTGCGGTGCTCTCACCCCTCCACTTT.

The rearrangement links TRBV27 to TRBJ1-6; the match to TRBD1 covers 9 bases. The CDR3 has 15 amino acids. The V and J ends lost 5 bases and 3 bases, in that order; junction bases with no gene match: 2. CDR1 and CDR2 (germline): MNHEY, SMNVEV (reference sequence). The CDR3 loop is CASSMGQGYNSPLHF. The DNA of the CDR3 is TGTGCCAGCAGTATGGGACAGGGCTATAATTCACCCCTCCACTTT.

This clonotype was detected only a few times. The chain links TRBV10-2 to TRBJ2-1; TRBD1 matches at 8 bases. Germline-derived CDR1 and CDR2 are WSHSY and SAAADI. The length of the CDR3 is 14 residues. The ends lost 6 bases at V and 7 bases at J; junction bases unmatched: 8. CDR3: CASRGTGQVNEQFF. CDR3 coding DNA: TGCGCCAGCAGGGGGACAGGACAGGTGAATGAGCAGTTCTTC.

The rearrangement uses TRBV5-5 and TRBJ1-4, with a possible D match to TRBD1 (5 bases). CDR1 and CDR2 (germline): SGHKS, YYEKEE (reference sequence). The CDR3 runs 14 residues. V was cut by 4 bases and J by 10 bases, with 17 bases left in between. This CDR3 is CASSLGLISGKLFF. The CDR3, as DNA: TGTGCCAGCAGCCTGGGGCTGATCAGCGGAAAACTGTTTTTT.

The CDR3 DNA follows: TGTGCCAGCAGCAAACCGGGACTAGCGGCCACCGGGGAGCTGTTTTTT. It codes for CASSKPGLAATGELFF. This rearrangement joins TRBV7-9 to TRBJ2-2; 11 positions match TRBD2. This CDR3 is built from 16 residues. The junction had 6 bases not matched to a gene; V was cut back by 5 bases and J by 4 bases. CDR1 is SEHNR and CDR2 is FQNEAQ in the germline V gene (reference sequence). The whole variable domain, filled in from reference TRBV7-9 and TRBJ2-2, reads DTGVSQNPRHKITKRGQNVTFRCDPISEHNRLYWYRQTLGQGPEFLTYFQNEAQLEKSRLLSDRFSAERPKGSFSTLEIQRTEQGDSAMYLCASSKPGLAATGELFFGEGSRLTVL.

This clonotype appeared many times. The genes are TRBV12-3 or TRBV12-4 and TRBJ2-2; D is unresolved. The V and J ends lost 3 bases and 7 bases respectively, with 6 bases between them. This CDR3 region has 12 residues. In DNA form, the CDR3 reads TGTGCCAGCAGTTTGGCCAACGGGGAGCTGTTTTTT. It specifies CASSLANGELFF.

The rearrangement joins TRBV5-1 to TRBJ1-2; no definite D call. Germline V gene sequence: CDR1 SGHRS, CDR2 YFSETQ. V lost 2 bases and J lost 3, with 17 bases in between. This CDR3 is 16 amino acids long. The CDR3 spells CASSFGRPRSDYGYTF. The CDR3 DNA follows: TGCGCCAGCAGCTTCGGTCGGCCCAGGAGCGACTATGGCTACACCTTC.

V is TRBV12-3 or TRBV12-4 and J is TRBJ1-1, with D tentatively TRBD1 (6 bases). The V gene lost 6 bases and the J gene lost 1 base, with 15 bases spanning the gap. This CDR3 has 15 residues. The CDR3 DNA sequence: TGTGCCAGCAGCGAAAACAGGGCGTCGAACACTGAAGCTTTCTTT. Translated, it gives CASSENRASNTEAFF.

Only a few counts were recorded for this clonotype. This chain links TRBV9 with TRBJ2-1, with 8 bases matching TRBD1. After removal of 0 bases from V and 3 bases from J, the junction contained 11 bases not matched to a gene. Germline CDR1 is SGDLS and CDR2 is YYNGEE. CDR3 length: 18 residues. The DNA for the CDR3 is TGTGCCAGCAGCGTAGAGGGGAGTCAGGGGGCTAGCTACAATGAGCAGTTCTTC. Protein: CASSVEGSQGASYNEQFF.

CDR3 loop: CASSPRGLDTGELFF. CDR3 nucleotides: TGTGCCAGCAGCCCCAGGGGGCTAGATACCGGGGAGCTGTTTTTT. The chain carries TRBV11-3 and TRBJ2-2; TRBD1 aligns across 8 bases. This CDR3 has 15 amino acids. CDR1 is SGHNT and CDR2 is YENEEA in the germline V gene. Trimming at V came to 5 bases and at J to 5 bases, leaving 7 bases not matched to a gene.

This clonotype appeared a few times. The rearrangement links TRBV27 to TRBJ2-5; 8 positions agree with TRBD2. Germline V CDR1 and CDR2: MNHEY, SMNVEV (reference sequence). Germline trimming cut 5 bases from V and 3 bases from J; bases unmatched to any gene: 8. This CDR3 comprises 15 residues. The CDR3, as DNA: TGTGCCAGCAGTGGGGGACTAGGATCGAAAGAGACCCAGTACTTC. It codes for CASSGGLGSKETQYF.

The chain joins TRBV24-1 to TRBJ2-1; D is possibly TRBD1 or TRBD2 (7 bases each). Trimming pared 6 bases from V and 7 bases from J, leaving 12 bases between. Germline V gene data show CDR1 as KGHDR and CDR2 as SFDVKD. CDR3 size: 13 residues. The DNA for the CDR3 is TGTGCCACCAGTCAGGGGGGGGGGAATGAGCAGTTCTTC. It yields the protein CATSQGGGNEQFF.